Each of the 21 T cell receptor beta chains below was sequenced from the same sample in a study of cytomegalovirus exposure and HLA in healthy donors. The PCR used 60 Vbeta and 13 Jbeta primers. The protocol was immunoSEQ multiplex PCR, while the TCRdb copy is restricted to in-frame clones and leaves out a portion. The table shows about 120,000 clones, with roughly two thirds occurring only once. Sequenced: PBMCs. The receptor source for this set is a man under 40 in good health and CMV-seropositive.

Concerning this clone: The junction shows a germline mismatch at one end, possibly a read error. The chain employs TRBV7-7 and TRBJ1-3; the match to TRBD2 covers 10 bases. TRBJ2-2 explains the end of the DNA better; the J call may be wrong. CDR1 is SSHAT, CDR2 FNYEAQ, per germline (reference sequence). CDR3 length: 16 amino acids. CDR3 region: CASSLGLASNTGELFF. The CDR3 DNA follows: TGTGCTAGCAGCTTGGGACTAGCGAGCAACACCGGGGAGCTGTTTTTT.

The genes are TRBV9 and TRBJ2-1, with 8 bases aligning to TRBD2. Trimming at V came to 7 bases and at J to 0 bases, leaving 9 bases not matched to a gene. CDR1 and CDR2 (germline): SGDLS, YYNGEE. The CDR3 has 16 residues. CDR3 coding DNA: TGTGCCAGCCACTCTAGCGGGCCGAGCTCCTACAATGAGCAGTTCTTC. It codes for CASHSSGPSSYNEQFF.

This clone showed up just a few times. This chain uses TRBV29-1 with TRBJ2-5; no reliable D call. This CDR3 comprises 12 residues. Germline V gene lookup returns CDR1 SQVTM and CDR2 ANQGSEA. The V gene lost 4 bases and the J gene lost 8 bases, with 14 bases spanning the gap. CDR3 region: CSVVVLAATQYF. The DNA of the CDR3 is TGCAGCGTTGTTGTACTCGCCGCTACCCAGTACTTC.

The CDR3 region has the DNA TGTGCCAGCAGCCCCTGGGACAGGGATCCCCAGCCCCAGCATTTT. Residues: CASSPWDRDPQPQHF. This chain joins TRBV9 and TRBJ1-5; 9 bases map to TRBD1. The CDR3 has 15 residues. Germline values: CDR1 SGDLS, CDR2 YYNGEE. V lost 4 bases and J lost 7; bases outside the gene matches: 9. The whole variable domain, remainder taken from reference TRBV9 and TRBJ1-5, is DSGVTQTPKHLITATGQRVTLRCSPRSGDLSVYWYQQSLDQGLQFLIQYYNGEERAKGNILERFSAQQFPDLHSELNLSSLELGDSALYFCASSPWDRDPQPQHFGDGTRLSIL.

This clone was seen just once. The chain's CDR3 is CASSLDSGVQQYF. CDR3 in DNA: TGTGCCAGCAGCTTAGATAGCGGCGTCCAGCAGTACTTC. J is TRBJ2-7 and V is TRBV7-9; tentatively, D is TRBD2 (6 bases). The CDR3 has 13 residues. Germline values: CDR1 SEHNR, CDR2 FQNEAQ (reference sequence). V dropped 1 base and J dropped 8 bases, with 12 bases sitting between them.

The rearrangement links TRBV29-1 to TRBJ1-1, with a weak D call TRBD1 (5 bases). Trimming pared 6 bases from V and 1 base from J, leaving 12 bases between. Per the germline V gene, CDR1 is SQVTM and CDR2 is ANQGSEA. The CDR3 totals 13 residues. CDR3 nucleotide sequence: TGCAGCGTGACCCAGGGTCGGAACACTGAAGCTTTCTTT. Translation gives CSVTQGRNTEAFF.

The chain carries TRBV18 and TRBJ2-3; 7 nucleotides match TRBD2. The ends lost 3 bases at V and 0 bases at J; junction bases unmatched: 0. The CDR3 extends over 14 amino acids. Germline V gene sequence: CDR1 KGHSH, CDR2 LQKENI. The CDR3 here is CASSPGLSTDTQYF. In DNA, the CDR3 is TGTGCCAGCTCACCGGGACTAAGCACAGATACGCAGTATTTT.

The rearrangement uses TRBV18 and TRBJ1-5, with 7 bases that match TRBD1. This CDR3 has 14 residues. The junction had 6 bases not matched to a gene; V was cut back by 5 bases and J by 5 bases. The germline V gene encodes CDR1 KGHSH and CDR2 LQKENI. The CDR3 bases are TGTGCCAGCTCATTGACAGGGCACGATCAGCCCCAGCATTTT. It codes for CASSLTGHDQPQHF.

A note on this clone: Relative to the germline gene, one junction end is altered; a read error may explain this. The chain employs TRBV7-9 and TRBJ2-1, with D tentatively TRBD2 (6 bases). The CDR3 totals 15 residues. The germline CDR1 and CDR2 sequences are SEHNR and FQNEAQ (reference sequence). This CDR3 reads CSSSFWSSAHNEQFF. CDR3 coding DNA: TGTTCCAGCAGCTTTTGGTCTAGCGCCCACAATGAGCAGTTCTTC.

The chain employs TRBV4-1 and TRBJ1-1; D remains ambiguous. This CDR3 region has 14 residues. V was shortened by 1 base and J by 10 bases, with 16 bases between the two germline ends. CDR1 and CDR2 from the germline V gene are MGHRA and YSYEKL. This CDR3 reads CASSQVGQPAGAFF. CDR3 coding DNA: TGCGCCAGCAGCCAAGTAGGCCAGCCTGCGGGAGCTTTCTTT.

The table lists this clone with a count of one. Here the CDR3 DNA reads TGTGCCACCTCGGAGACTAACTTGAACACTGAAGCTTTCTTT. Its translation is CATSETNLNTEAFF. V is TRBV19 and J is TRBJ1-1; D is uncertain. Germline values: CDR1 LNHDA, CDR2 SQIVND (reference sequence). This CDR3 has 14 amino acids. The V and J ends lost 10 bases and 0 bases respectively, with 15 bases between them.

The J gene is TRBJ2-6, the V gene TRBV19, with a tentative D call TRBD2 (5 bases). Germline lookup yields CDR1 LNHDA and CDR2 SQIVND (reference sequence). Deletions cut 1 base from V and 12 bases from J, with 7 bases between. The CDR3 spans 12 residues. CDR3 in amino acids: CASSIVEGVLTF. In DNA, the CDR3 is TGTGCCAGTAGTATAGTAGAGGGCGTCCTGACTTTC.

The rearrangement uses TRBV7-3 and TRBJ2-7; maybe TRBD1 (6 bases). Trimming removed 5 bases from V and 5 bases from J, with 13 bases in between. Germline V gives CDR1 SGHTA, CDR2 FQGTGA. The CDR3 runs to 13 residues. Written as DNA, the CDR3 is TGTGCCAGCAGCCCCCACAGGGATCACGAGCAGTACTTC. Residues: CASSPHRDHEQYF. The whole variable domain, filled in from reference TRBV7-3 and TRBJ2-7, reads GAGVSQTPSNKVTEKGKYVELRCDPISGHTALYWYRQSLGQGPEFLIYFQGTGAADDSGLPNDRFFAVRPEGSVSTLKIQRTERGDSAVYLCASSPHRDHEQYFGPGTRLTVT.

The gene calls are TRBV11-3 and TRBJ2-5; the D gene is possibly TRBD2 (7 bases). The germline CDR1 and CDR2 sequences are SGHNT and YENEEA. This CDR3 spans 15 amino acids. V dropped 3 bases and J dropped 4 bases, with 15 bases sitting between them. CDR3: CASSLGGGDGETQYF. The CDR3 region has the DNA TGTGCCAGCAGCTTGGGCGGGGGCGATGGAGAGACCCAGTACTTC.

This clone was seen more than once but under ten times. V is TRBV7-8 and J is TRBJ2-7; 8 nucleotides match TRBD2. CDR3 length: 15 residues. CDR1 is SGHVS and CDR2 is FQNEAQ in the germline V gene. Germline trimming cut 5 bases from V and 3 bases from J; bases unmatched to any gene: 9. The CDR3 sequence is CASSPSLLAVYEQYF. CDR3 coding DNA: TGTGCCAGCAGCCCTAGTTTACTAGCGGTCTACGAGCAGTACTTC.

CDR3 sequence reads: CASSLRQGAYEQYF. The DNA for the CDR3 is TGTGCCAGCAGCTTAAGACAGGGCGCCTACGAGCAGTACTTC. The V call is TRBV7-2, the J call TRBJ2-7; 7 bases are a match to TRBD1. The germline V gene has CDR1 SGHTA and CDR2 FQGNSA. The CDR3 is 14 amino acids. The ends lost 2 bases at V and 2 bases at J; junction bases unmatched: 3.

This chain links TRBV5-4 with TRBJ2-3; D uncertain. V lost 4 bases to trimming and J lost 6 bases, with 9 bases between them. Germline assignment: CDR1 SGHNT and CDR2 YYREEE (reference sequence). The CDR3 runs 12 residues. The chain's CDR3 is CASSPQSDTQYF. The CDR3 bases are TGTGCCAGCAGCCCACAGTCGGATACGCAGTATTTT.

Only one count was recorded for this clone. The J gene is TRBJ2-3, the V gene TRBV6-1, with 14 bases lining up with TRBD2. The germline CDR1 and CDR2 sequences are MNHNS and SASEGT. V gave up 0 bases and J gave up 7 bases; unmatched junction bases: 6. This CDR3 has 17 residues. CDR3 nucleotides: TGTGCCAGCAGTGAAGCGGGGACTAGCGGGAGTTCAAATACGCAGTATTTT. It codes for CASSEAGTSGSSNTQYF.

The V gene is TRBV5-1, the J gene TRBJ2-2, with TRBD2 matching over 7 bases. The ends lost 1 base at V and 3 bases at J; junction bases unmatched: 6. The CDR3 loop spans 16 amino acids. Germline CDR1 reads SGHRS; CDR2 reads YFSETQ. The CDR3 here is CASSLSSSGYTGELFF. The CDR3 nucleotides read TGCGCCAGCAGCTTGTCGTCTAGCGGCTACACCGGGGAGCTGTTTTTT.

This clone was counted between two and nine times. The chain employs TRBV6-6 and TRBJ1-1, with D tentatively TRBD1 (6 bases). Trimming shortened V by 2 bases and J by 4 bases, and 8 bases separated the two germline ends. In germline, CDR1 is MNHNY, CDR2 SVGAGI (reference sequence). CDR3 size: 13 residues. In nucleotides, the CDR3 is TGTGCCAGCAGTTACCACAGGGTCACTGAAGCTTTCTTT. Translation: CASSYHRVTEAFF.

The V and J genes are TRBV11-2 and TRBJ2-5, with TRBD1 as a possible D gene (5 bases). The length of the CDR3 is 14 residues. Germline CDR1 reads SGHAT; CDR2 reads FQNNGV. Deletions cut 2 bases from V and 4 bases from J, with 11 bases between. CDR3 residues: CASSLTQGVETQYF. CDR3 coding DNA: TGTGCCAGCAGCTTAACGCAGGGCGTAGAGACCCAGTACTTC.